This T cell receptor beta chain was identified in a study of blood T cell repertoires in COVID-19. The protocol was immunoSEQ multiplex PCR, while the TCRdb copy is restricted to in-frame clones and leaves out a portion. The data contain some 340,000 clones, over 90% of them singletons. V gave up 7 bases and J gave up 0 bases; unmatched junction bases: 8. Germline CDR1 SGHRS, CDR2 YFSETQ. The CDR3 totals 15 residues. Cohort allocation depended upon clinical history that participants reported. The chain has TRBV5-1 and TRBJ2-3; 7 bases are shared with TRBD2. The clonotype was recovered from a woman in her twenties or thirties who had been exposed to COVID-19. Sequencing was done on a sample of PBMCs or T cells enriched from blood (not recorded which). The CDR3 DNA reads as TGCGCCAGCGACCTGGGAGGGTTTAGCACAGATACGCAGTATTTT. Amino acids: CASDLGGFSTDTQYF. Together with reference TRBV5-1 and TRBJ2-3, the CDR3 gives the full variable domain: KAGVTQTPRYLIKTRGQQVTLSCSPISGHRSVSWYQQTPGQGLQFLFEYFSETQRNKGNFPGRFSGRQFSNSRSEMNVSTLELGDSALYLCASDLGGFSTDTQYFGPGTRLTVL.